This TCR beta chain appears in the sequencing data of a study of T cell changes during pregnancy in multiple sclerosis. The table lists this clone with a count of one. The table came from immunoSEQ multiplex PCR; TCRdb's copy has only in-frame clones and leaves some out. In the table there are around 100,000 clones, roughly 92% of which are singletons. Trimming cost V 6 bases and J 0 bases, with 12 bases left between them. CDR3 length: 14 residues. CDR1 is MNHEY and CDR2 is SMNVEV in the germline V gene (reference sequence). The sequencing used peripheral blood, collected after pregnancy. The receptor was isolated from a female donor with multiple sclerosis, enrolled in a pregnancy study. The chain links TRBV27 to TRBJ2-7; no clear D. In DNA form, the CDR3 reads TGTGCCAGCAGAATTGTTAGGAGCTCCTACGAGCAGTACTTC. Translated, it gives CASRIVRSSYEQYF.